This TCR beta chain was sequenced in a study of Ad26.COV2.S vaccination and SARS-CoV-2 variants. Trimming shortened V by 5 bases and J by 7 bases, and 17 bases separated the two germline ends. Germline lookup yields CDR1 SEHNR and CDR2 FQNEAQ (reference sequence). This CDR3 has 14 residues. Treatment of the sample: 15 to 20 received Ad26.COV2.S at low or high dose, single or two shots; 5 received placebo; per-sample allocation not given. Sampling was performed 63 days after the first vaccine or placebo injection. This table comes from immunoSEQ multiplex PCR, and its TCRdb copy is limited to in-frame clones, with some not included. The sample comprises hundreds of thousands of clones, about 90% of which are singletons, and approximately 3.3% rests with the top ten.

This specimen consisted of peripheral blood, obtained in a trial of Ad26.COV2.S vaccine versus placebo. The receptor's source is a person aged 18-60 years who received the Ad26.COV2.S COVID-19 vaccine or a placebo. The chain has TRBV7-9 and TRBJ1-2, with no clear D. The CDR3 reads CASSPRGSDPGYTF. CDR3 nucleotides: TGTGCCAGCAGCCCACGCGGCTCCGACCCTGGCTACACCTTC.